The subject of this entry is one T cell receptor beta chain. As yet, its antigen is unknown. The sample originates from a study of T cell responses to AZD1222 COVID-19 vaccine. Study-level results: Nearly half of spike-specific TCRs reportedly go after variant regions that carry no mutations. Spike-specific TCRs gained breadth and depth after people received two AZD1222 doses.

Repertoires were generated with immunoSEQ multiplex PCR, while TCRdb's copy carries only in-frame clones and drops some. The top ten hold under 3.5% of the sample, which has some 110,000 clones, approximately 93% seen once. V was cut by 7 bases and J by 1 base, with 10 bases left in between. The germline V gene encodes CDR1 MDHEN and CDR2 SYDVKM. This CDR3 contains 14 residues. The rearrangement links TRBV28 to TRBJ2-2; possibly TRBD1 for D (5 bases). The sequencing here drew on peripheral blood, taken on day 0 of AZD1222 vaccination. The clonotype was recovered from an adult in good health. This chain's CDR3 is CASTPGQNTGELFF. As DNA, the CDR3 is TGTGCCAGCACGCCAGGGCAGAACACCGGGGAGCTGTTTTTT.